This T cell receptor beta chain was found in a study of T cell responses to AZD1222 COVID-19 vaccine. Here immunoSEQ multiplex PCR was the method, and the copy in TCRdb shows in-frame clones only, minus some. In the table there are about 73,000 clones, about 91% of which are singletons. This clone was detected only once. Its specificity is unknown. Deletions cut 3 bases from V and 2 bases from J, with 12 bases between. The CDR3 consists of 14 residues. CDR1 is DFQATT, CDR2 SNEGSKA, per germline (reference sequence). Findings and caveats of the study: Across the whole spike, CD4 TCRs peaked at regions 160-218 and 743-854.

The source material was peripheral blood, sampled on day 0 of AZD1222 vaccination. This sequence joins TRBV20-1 and TRBJ2-3; D call uncertain. The source is an adult in good health. CDR3 DNA sequence: TGCAGTGCTAGTCGTGGCCTGTACACAGATACGCAGTATTTT. As protein: CSASRGLYTDTQYF.